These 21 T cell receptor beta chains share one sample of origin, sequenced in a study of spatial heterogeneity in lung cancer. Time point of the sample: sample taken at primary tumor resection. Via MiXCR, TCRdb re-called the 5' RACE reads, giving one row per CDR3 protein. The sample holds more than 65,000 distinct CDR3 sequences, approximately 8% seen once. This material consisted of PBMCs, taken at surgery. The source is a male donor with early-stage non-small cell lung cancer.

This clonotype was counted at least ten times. This chain's CDR3 is CASSLDSEAQYF. CDR3 DNA sequence: TGTGCCAGCAGCTTAGATAGCGAGGCGCAGTATTTT. The chain is built from TRBV7-8 and TRBJ2-3, with D possibly TRBD2 on 5 matching bases. This CDR3 spans 12 amino acids. Germline CDR1 reads SGHVS; CDR2 reads FQNEAQ. Between the trimmed V and J ends, which lost 1 base and 10 bases, there was a span of 9 bases.

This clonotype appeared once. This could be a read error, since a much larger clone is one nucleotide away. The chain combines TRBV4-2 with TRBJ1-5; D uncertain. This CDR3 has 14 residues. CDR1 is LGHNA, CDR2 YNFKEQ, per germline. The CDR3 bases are TGTGCCAGCAGTCTTCGGGATAGCAATCAGCCCCTGCATTTT. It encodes CASSLRDSNQPLHF.

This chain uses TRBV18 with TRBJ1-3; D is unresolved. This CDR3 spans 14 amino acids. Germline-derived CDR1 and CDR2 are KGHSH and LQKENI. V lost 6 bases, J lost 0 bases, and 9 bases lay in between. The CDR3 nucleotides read TGTGCCAGCTCTGTGGATGTCTCTGGAAACACCATATATTTT. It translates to CASSVDVSGNTIYF.

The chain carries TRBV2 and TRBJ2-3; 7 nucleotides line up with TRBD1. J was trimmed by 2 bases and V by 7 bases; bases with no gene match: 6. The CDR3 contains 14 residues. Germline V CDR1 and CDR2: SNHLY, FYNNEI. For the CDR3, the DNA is TGTGCCAGCACCCTACAGGGGTACACAGATACGCAGTATTTT. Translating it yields CASTLQGYTDTQYF.

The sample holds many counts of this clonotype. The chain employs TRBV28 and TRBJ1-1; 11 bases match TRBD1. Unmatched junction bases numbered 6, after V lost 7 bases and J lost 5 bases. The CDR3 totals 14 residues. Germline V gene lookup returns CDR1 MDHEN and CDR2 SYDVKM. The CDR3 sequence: CASIPGTGGTEAFF. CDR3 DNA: TGTGCCAGCATTCCTGGGACAGGGGGAACTGAAGCTTTCTTT.

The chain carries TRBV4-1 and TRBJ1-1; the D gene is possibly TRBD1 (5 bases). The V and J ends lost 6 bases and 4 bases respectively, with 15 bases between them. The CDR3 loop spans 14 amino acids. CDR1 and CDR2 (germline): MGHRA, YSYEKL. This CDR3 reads CASRAMRGGTEAFF. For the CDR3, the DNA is TGCGCCAGCAGGGCCATGCGTGGGGGCACTGAAGCTTTCTTT.

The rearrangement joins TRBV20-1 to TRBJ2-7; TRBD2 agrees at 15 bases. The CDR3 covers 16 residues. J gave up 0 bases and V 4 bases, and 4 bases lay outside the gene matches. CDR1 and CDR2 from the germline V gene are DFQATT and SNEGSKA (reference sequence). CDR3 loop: CSATGTSGRSSYEQYF. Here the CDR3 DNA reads TGCAGTGCTACCGGGACTAGCGGGAGGAGCTCCTACGAGCAGTACTTC.

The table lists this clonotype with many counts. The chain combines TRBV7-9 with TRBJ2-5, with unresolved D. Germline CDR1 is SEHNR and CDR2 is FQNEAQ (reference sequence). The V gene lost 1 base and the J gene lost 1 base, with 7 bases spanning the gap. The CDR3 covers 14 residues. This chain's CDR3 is CASSLGQSQETQYF. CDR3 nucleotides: TGTGCCAGCAGCTTAGGGCAGTCCCAAGAGACCCAGTACTTC.

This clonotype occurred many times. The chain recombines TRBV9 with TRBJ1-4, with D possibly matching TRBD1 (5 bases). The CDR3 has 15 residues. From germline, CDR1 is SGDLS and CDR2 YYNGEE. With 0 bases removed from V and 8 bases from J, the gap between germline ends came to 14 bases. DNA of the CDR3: TGTGCCAGCAGCGTAGGGGACTCTCGGGAGGAAAAACTGTTTTTT. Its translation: CASSVGDSREEKLFF.

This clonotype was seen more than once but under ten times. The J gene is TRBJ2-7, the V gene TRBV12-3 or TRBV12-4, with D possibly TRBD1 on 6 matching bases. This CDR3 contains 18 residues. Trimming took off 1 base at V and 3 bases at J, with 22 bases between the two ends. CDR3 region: CASSLGPWDKGWHYEQYF. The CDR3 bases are TGTGCCAGCAGTTTAGGGCCTTGGGACAAGGGGTGGCACTACGAGCAGTACTTC.

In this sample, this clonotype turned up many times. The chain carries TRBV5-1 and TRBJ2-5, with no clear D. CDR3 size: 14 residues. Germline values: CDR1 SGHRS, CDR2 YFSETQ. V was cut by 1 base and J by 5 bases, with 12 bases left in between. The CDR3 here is CASSLLTARETQYF. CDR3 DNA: TGCGCCAGCAGCTTGCTCACGGCGCGGGAGACCCAGTACTTC.

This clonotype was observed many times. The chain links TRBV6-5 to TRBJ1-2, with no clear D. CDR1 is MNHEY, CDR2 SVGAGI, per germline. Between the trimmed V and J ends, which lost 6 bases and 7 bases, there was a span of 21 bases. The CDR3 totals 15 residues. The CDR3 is CASSPIVDGRRGYTF. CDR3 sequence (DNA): TGTGCCAGCAGCCCTATTGTGGACGGTCGGCGTGGCTACACCTTC.

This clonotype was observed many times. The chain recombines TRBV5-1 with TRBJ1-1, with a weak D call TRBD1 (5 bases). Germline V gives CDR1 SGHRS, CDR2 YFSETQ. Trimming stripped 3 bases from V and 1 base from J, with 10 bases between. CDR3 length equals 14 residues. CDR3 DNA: TGCGCCAGCAGCTACGGGACCGCGAACACTGAAGCTTTCTTT. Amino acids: CASSYGTANTEAFF.

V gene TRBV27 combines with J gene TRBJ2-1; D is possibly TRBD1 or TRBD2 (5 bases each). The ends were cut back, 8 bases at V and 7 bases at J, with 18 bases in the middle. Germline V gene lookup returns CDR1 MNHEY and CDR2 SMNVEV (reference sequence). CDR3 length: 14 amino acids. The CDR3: CASLPLEGLNEQFF. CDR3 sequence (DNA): TGTGCCAGCTTACCTTTAGAGGGGTTGAATGAGCAGTTCTTC.

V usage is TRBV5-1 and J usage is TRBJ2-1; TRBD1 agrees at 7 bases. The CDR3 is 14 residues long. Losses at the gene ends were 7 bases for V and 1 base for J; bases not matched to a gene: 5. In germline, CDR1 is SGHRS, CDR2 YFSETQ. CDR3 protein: CASVGDRSYNEQFF. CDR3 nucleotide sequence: TGCGCCAGCGTTGGGGACAGATCCTACAATGAGCAGTTCTTC.

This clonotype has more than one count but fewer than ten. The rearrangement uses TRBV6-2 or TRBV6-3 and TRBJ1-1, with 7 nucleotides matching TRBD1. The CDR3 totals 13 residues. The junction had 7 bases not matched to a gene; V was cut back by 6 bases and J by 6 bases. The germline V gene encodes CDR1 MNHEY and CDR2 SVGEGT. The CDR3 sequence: CASRATGLAEAFF. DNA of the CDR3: TGTGCCAGCAGGGCGACAGGGTTGGCTGAAGCTTTCTTT.

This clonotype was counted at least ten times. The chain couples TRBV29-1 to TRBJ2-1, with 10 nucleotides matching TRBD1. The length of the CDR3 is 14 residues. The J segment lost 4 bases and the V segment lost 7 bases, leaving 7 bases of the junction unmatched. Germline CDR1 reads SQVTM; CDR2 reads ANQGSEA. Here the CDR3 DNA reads TGCAGCGCCAGTAGGGACAGGGGATACAATGAGCAGTTCTTC. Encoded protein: CSASRDRGYNEQFF.

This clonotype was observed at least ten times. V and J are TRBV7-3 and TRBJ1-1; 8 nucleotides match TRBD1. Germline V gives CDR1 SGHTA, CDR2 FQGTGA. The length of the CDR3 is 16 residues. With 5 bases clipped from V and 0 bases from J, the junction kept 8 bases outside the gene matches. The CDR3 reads CASSPGQAYMNTEAFF. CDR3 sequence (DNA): TGTGCCAGCAGCCCGGGACAGGCTTACATGAACACTGAAGCTTTCTTT.

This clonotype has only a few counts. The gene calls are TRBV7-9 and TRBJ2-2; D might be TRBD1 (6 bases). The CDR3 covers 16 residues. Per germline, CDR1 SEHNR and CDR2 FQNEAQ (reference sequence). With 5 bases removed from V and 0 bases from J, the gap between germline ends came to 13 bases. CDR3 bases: TGTGCCAGCAGCCCCAAGAGACAGGCGAACACCGGGGAGCTGTTTTTT. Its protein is CASSPKRQANTGELFF.

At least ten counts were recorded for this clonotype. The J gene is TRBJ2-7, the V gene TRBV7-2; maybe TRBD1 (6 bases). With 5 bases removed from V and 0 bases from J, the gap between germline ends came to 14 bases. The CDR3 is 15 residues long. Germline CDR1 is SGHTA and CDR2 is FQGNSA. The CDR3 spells CASSQRTDSSYEQYF. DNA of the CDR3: TGTGCCAGCAGCCAACGGACAGACAGCTCCTACGAGCAGTACTTC.

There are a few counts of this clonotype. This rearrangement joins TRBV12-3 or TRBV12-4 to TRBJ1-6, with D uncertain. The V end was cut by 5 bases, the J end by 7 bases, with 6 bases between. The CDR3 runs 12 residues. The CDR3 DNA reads TGTGCCAGCAGTCACCCAAATTCACCCCTCCACTTT. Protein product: CASSHPNSPLHF.